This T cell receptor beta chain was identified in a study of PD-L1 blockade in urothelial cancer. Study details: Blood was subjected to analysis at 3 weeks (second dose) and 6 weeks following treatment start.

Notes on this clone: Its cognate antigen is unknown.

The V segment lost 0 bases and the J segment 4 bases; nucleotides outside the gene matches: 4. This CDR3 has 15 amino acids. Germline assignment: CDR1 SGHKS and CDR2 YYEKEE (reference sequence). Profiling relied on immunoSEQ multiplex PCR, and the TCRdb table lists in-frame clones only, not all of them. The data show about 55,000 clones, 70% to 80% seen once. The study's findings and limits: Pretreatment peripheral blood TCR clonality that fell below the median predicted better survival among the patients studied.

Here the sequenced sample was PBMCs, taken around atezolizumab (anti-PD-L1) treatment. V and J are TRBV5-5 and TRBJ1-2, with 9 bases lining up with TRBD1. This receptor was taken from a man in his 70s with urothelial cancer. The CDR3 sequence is CASSLGLQGAYGYTF. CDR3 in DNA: TGTGCCAGCAGCTTGGGGCTACAGGGGGCCTATGGCTACACCTTC.